These 7 T cell receptor beta chains share one sample of origin, sequenced in a study of prognosis after radiotherapy for stage I lung cancer. Amplicons of TCR beta CDR3 were generated from genomic DNA by two-round multiplex PCR. It was primers specific to each TRBV and TRBJ gene that first-round PCR used. Using its own MiXCR run on the multiplex PCR reads, TCRdb lists one record per CDR3 protein. Of over 45,000 distinct CDR3 sequences detected, 26% appear once; the ten largest clones hold more than 6.5%. Material: PBMCs, obtained before or after stereotactic body radiation therapy (not recorded which). All receptors come from a donor over 45 with non-small cell lung cancer.

This clonotype was counted ten times or more. The J gene is TRBJ2-1, the V gene TRBV20-1; 7 positions match TRBD1. After removal of 5 bases from V and 8 bases from J, the junction contained 12 bases not matched to a gene. Germline lookup yields CDR1 DFQATT and CDR2 SNEGSKA (reference sequence). This CDR3 comprises 14 residues. The chain's CDR3 is CSARTGLKGDEQFF. Written as DNA, the CDR3 is TGCAGTGCTCGGACAGGACTCAAGGGGGATGAGCAGTTCTTC.

As to this clonotype: The junction differs from germline at one of its ends, possibly a read error. This chain uses TRBV12-3 or TRBV12-4 with TRBJ1-5, with 7 bases matching TRBD1. The length of the CDR3 is 15 residues. The DNA of the CDR3 is TGTGCCAGCAGTTTAAACGACCCAGGGGGTCAGCCCCGGCATTTT. It yields the protein CASSLNDPGGQPRHF.

This clonotype was seen ten or more times. The chain is built from TRBV29-1 and TRBJ1-2, with a possible D match to TRBD1 (5 bases). The length of the CDR3 is 12 residues. Germline V lookup: CDR1 SQVTM, CDR2 ANQGSEA. V was cut by 7 bases and J by 4 bases, with 13 bases left in between. The CDR3 region is CSGGGSPYGYTF. The CDR3 bases are TGCAGCGGTGGGGGGTCCCCCTATGGCTACACCTTC.

This clonotype was picked up many times. The rearrangement links TRBV11-2 to TRBJ2-7; 10 bases fit TRBD2. This CDR3 has 14 amino acids. Germline lookup yields CDR1 SGHAT and CDR2 FQNNGV. V lost 1 base and J lost 3; bases outside the gene matches: 0. In DNA form, the CDR3 reads TGTGCCAGCAGCTTAGCTAGCGGGGGCTACGAGCAGTACTTC. Protein sequence: CASSLASGGYEQYF.

For this clonotype: The CDR3 does not end in the conserved phenylalanine or tryptophan, so this is likely a read error. This chain uses TRBV6-2 or TRBV6-3 with TRBJ1-2, with a weak D call TRBD1 (6 bases). V was trimmed by 5 bases and J by 3 bases, leaving 16 bases between them. This CDR3 has 15 residues. Germline values: CDR1 MNHEY, CDR2 SVGEGT. The CDR3 sequence: CASSGTGNGDYGYTL. The CDR3 nucleotides read TGTGCCAGCAGTGGCACAGGGAACGGGGACTATGGCTACACCTTA.

This clonotype was observed many times. V and J are TRBV6-1 and TRBJ1-2; D may be TRBD1 (5 bases). V was cut by 6 bases and J by 0 bases, with 17 bases left in between. The CDR3 is 16 amino acids. The V gene's germline CDR1 is MNHNS and CDR2 SASEGT. CDR3 region: CASSPPGPLANYGYTF. DNA of the CDR3: TGTGCCAGCAGCCCCCCGGGGCCTCTAGCTAACTATGGCTACACCTTC.

This clonotype was seen repeatedly, ten times or more. The V call is TRBV28, the J call TRBJ1-5; 8 positions agree with TRBD1. Germline loops: CDR1 MDHEN, CDR2 SYDVKM. With 6 bases clipped from V and 1 base from J, the junction kept 2 bases outside the gene matches. The CDR3 runs 14 residues. The CDR3 here is CASRTGGSNQPQHF. The CDR3, as DNA: TGTGCCAGCAGAACAGGGGGAAGCAATCAGCCCCAGCATTTT.